A selection of T cell receptor beta chains follows, all from one sample in a study of control samples from healthy donors and cancer patients. Only in-frame clones appear in the TCRdb table, and some are missing; sequencing was by immunoSEQ multiplex PCR. The data contain 110,000 or so clones, about 80% of them singletons. The sequenced material came from blood. The receptor set was obtained from a man younger than 30 in good health. The CDR3 runs from the conserved cysteine through the conserved F or W. The order of the fields is V gene, D gene, CDR3 length, clone size, J gene, CDR3 DNA, CDR3 protein. D genes are given only for firm matches. Some rows mark clone size as missing; the rest say once, few, many or name a class of expanded clone.

TRBV27	-	16	-	TRBJ2-1	TGTGCCAGCACCTCCGGGACGTGGGGGGTGGGGAATGAGCAGTTCTTC	CASTSGTWGVGNEQFF
TRBV9	TRBD2	18	few	TRBJ2-1	TGTGCCAGCTCCTACTCCGGGACTAGCGGGGGTGGTTACAATGAGCAGTTCTTC	CASSYSGTSGGGYNEQFF
TRBV24-1	TRBD1	17	-	TRBJ1-5	TGTGCCACCCCCCGGGACAGGGGGTCTCATAGCAATCAGCCCCAGCATTTT	CATPRDRGSHSNQPQHF
TRBV19	TRBD1	15	-	TRBJ2-3	TGTGCCAGTCGGGACAGGGAGTCAAGCACAGATACGCAGTATTTT	CASRDRESSTDTQYF
TRBV5-4	-	13	-	TRBJ2-7	TGTGCCAGCAGCTTGGTATTCGGGTCCGAGCAGTACTTC	CASSLVFGSEQYF
TRBV27	-	13	-	TRBJ2-7	TGTGCCAGCCGCGGTTCGGGGGCTCGGGTGCAGTACTTC	CASRGSGARVQYF
TRBV19	TRBD1	19	-	TRBJ2-5	TGTGCCAGTAGTACTCCCAGGACAGGACAATATAGAACCCAAGAGACCCAGTACTTC	CASSTPRTGQYRTQETQYF
TRBV19	TRBD1	12	-	TRBJ1-1	TGTGCCAGTAGTTTTCGACAGGGAGAAGCTTTCTTT	CASSFRQGEAFF
TRBV12-3/TRBV12-4	-	12	-	TRBJ1-3	TGTGCCAGCAAGGGGCCAGGAAACACCATATATTTT	CASKGPGNTIYF
TRBV7-9	-	18	-	TRBJ2-4	TGTGCCAGCAGCTTAGCGCGGGTAGGGGGTCTGGACAAAAACATTCAGTACTTC	CASSLARVGGLDKNIQYF
TRBV30	TRBD1	14	-	TRBJ1-5	TGTGCCTGGGGGGGGGACAGTAGCAATCAGCCCCAGCATTTT	CAWGGDSSNQPQHF
TRBV27	TRBD1	16	few	TRBJ2-5	TGTGCCAGCAGTCCCCACAGGACAGGGAAACAAGAGACCCAGTACTTC	CASSPHRTGKQETQYF
TRBV28	-	17	once	TRBJ2-7	TGTGCCAGCAGTTCTCGGGGGCGGCAGGGAAGGTCCTACGAGCAGTACTTC	CASSSRGRQGRSYEQYF
TRBV4-2	-	14	-	TRBJ2-3	TGTGCCAGCAGCCAGCTAGTCGGAGTAGATACGCAGTATTTT	CASSQLVGVDTQYF
TRBV4-3	-	20	-	TRBJ1-6	TGCGCCAGCAGCCAAGAGCCAGGGATGGGTCGTAGTTCCTATAATTCACCCCTCCACTTT	CASSQEPGMGRSSYNSPLHF
TRBV2	-	16	-	TRBJ2-3	TGTGCCGCCGAGTTCTTGTCACTTTATAGCACAGATACGCAGTATTTT	CAAEFLSLYSTDTQYF
TRBV28	-	15	-	TRBJ2-3	TGTGCCAGCAGTTTATTCGGGGGGCTCACAGATACGCAGTATTTT	CASSLFGGLTDTQYF
TRBV7-9	TRBD1	16	once	TRBJ1-6	TGTGCCAGCAGCCTTGGACAGGGATTTTCTAATTCACCCCTCCACTTT	CASSLGQGFSNSPLHF
TRBV5-5	TRBD1	15	-	TRBJ2-1	TGTGCCAGCAGCCAAGACAGGGGAAGATACAATGAGCAGTTCTTC	CASSQDRGRYNEQFF
TRBV11-2	TRBD2	17	-	TRBJ2-5	TGTGCCAGCAGCTTGAATCGCGGGGGGGCAGTAGAGGAGACCCAGTACTTC	CASSLNRGGAVEETQYF
TRBV5-5	-	12	once	TRBJ2-5	TGTGCCAGCAGCTTGGGACGGGAGACCCAGTACTTC	CASSLGRETQYF
TRBV6-1	-	13	-	TRBJ2-5	TGTGCCAGCAGTGACCGGACACCAGAGACCCAGTACTTC	CASSDRTPETQYF
TRBV12-3/TRBV12-4	TRBD1	12	-	TRBJ2-4	TGTGCCAGCAGGACCCAGGGGGACATTCAGTACTTC	CASRTQGDIQYF
TRBV6-5	-	13	-	TRBJ1-6	TGTGCCACCGAGGCAGGATGGAATTCACCCCTCCACTTT	CATEAGWNSPLHF
TRBV7-2	-	15	-	TRBJ2-2	TGTGCCAGCAGCTTAGAGTTTCAGAGCACCGGGGAGCTGTTTTTT	CASSLEFQSTGELFF
TRBV15	-	15	-	TRBJ2-5	TGTGCCACCACCCTTGAGGCAGGGTCGCAAGAGACCCAGTACTTC	CATTLEAGSQETQYF
TRBV5-6	-	16	-	TRBJ1-2	TGTGCCAGCACCCGGTATAGCCACAGGGCAATCTATGGCTACACCTTC	CASTRYSHRAIYGYTF
TRBV25-1	TRBD2	18	-	TRBJ2-3	TGTGCCAGCAGTCGTCCCCGGGGGGGCCTATGGAGCACAGATACGCAGTATTTT	CASSRPRGGLWSTDTQYF
TRBV28	-	14	-	TRBJ1-1	TGTGCCAGCAGCTGGGCAGGGGTAGGGACTGAAGCTTTCTTT	CASSWAGVGTEAFF
TRBV10-3	-	19	few	TRBJ1-4	TGTGCCATCAGTGAGTCGACCAACTCACCTGGGGGCTGGGATGAAAAACTGTTTTTT	CAISESTNSPGGWDEKLFF
TRBV6-6	-	15	-	TRBJ1-1	TGTGCCAGCAGTTATGGACAGTTAATGAACACTGAAGCTTTCTTT	CASSYGQLMNTEAFF
TRBV9	-	15	-	TRBJ1-1	TGTGCCAGCAGCGTAACAGGATTTCCTTGGGGTGAAGCTTTCTTT	CASSVTGFPWGEAFF
TRBV7-8	TRBD1	12	-	TRBJ1-1	TGTGCCAGCAGCTCAGCCGGGACAGCCGCTTTCTTT	CASSSAGTAAFF
TRBV7-2	-	16	-	TRBJ1-6	TGTGCCAGCAGGGGGCAGGCGAGCTCCTATAATTCACCCCTCCACTTT	CASRGQASSYNSPLHF